Shown below are 15 T cell receptor beta chains from a single sample sequenced in a study of T-cell reconstitution after alpha-beta-depleted transplantation in children. Preparation of the TCRbeta library was carried out with unique molecular identifiers. A single record per CDR3 protein comes from TCRdb applying MiXCR to the PCR reads. The table records about 580,000 distinct CDR3 sequences, 25% to 30% of them present only once. The sequencing used PBMCs, collected before TCRalphabeta/CD19-depleted stem cell transplant. The receptors come from a boy under three years old with Wiskott-Aldrich syndrome, due to receive a stem cell transplant.

The J gene is TRBJ2-1, the V gene TRBV20-1; 12 bases fit TRBD2. Germline lookup yields CDR1 DFQATT and CDR2 SNEGSKA (reference sequence). The CDR3 has 14 amino acids. CDR3 DNA: TGCGGAAAAAAGGGACTAGCGGGTCGCGATGAGCAGTTCTTC. Protein: CGKKGLAGRDEQFF.

V usage is TRBV6-5 and J usage is TRBJ1-6, with TRBD1 identical over 10 bases. CDR3 length: 15 residues. V shed 2 bases, J shed 10 bases, and the junction held 5 bases outside the gene matches. CDR1 and CDR2 from the germline V gene are MNHEY and SVGAGI. The CDR3 nucleotides are TGTGCCAGCAGTTACAGCGGGACAGGGGTCTCACCCCTCCACTTT. Its protein is CASSYSGTGVSPLHF.

V usage is TRBV6-5 and J usage is TRBJ2-1, with 7 bases matching TRBD1. This CDR3 is built from 15 residues. Trimming at V came to 4 bases and at J to 0 bases, leaving 3 bases not matched to a gene. Germline V gene sequence: CDR1 MNHEY, CDR2 SVGAGI. The CDR3: CASSLTGYSYNEQFF. In DNA form, the CDR3 reads TGTGCCAGCAGTTTGACAGGGTACTCCTACAATGAGCAGTTCTTC.

In its sample, this clonotype was seen a few times. The CDR3 is CASSGARDKDYNEQFF. The DNA for the CDR3 is TGCGCCAGCAGCGGCGCGCGGGATAAGGACTACAATGAGCAGTTCTTC. The rearrangement joins TRBV5-1 to TRBJ2-1, with TRBD2 as a possible D gene (6 bases). Trimming shortened V by 4 bases and J by 3 bases, and 17 bases separated the two germline ends. This CDR3 contains 16 residues. Germline V gene data show CDR1 as SGHRS and CDR2 as YFSETQ.

CDR3 DNA: TGCGCCAGCAGTGGGGTTCAGGGCTCCTACAATGAGCAGTTCTTC. Its protein is CASSGVQGSYNEQFF. The chain carries TRBV10-1 and TRBJ2-1; D is perhaps TRBD1 (5 bases). The CDR3 length is 15 residues. Germline loops: CDR1 WNHNN, CDR2 SYGVQD (reference sequence). The V end lost 4 bases, the J end lost 0 bases, and 10 bases lay between the germline ends.

CDR3 sequence reads: CASRSTGMYTEAFF. The CDR3 coding sequence is TGTGCCAGCCGTTCGACAGGGATGTACACTGAAGCTTTCTTT. The J gene is TRBJ1-1, the V gene TRBV25-1; 7 bases are shared with TRBD1. J was trimmed by 3 bases and V by 8 bases; bases with no gene match: 9. The CDR3 consists of 14 residues. Germline V CDR1 and CDR2: MGHDK, SYGVNS.

This chain links TRBV27 with TRBJ2-1; 8 nucleotides match TRBD2. Germline trimming cut 6 bases from V and 2 bases from J; bases unmatched to any gene: 9. Germline loops: CDR1 MNHEY, CDR2 SMNVEV (reference sequence). The length of the CDR3 is 16 residues. For the CDR3, the DNA is TGTGCCAGCAGCGCCACACTAGCGGCGACCTACAATGAGCAGTTCTTC. Translation gives CASSATLAATYNEQFF.

This clonotype has a handful of counts. The V and J genes are TRBV24-1 and TRBJ2-7; no clear D gene. This CDR3 contains 13 residues. Trimming stripped 0 bases from V and 3 bases from J, with 5 bases between. Germline V lookup: CDR1 KGHDR, CDR2 SFDVKD. The CDR3: CATSDLTDYEQYF. DNA for the CDR3: TGTGCCACCAGTGATTTGACAGACTACGAGCAGTACTTC.

The sample holds a few counts of this clonotype. The chain recombines TRBV6-1 with TRBJ2-7; 12 nucleotides match TRBD1. With V trimmed by 6 bases and J by 2 bases, 14 bases remained unmatched. The germline V gene encodes CDR1 MNHNS and CDR2 SASEGT. The CDR3 runs to 18 residues. As DNA, the CDR3 is TGTGCCAGCAGCGGGGACAGGGGGCAGTGGGTAAATCCCTACGAGCAGTACTTC. Residues: CASSGDRGQWVNPYEQYF.

V is TRBV5-1 and J is TRBJ2-1, with D unclear. Trimming took 3 bases from V and 0 from J, leaving 10 bases between them. The CDR3 loop spans 15 amino acids. Germline loops: CDR1 SGHRS, CDR2 YFSETQ. Here the CDR3 reads CASSSELSSYNEQFF. Here the CDR3 DNA reads TGCGCCAGCAGCTCGGAGCTGAGCTCCTACAATGAGCAGTTCTTC.

This clonotype was detected only a few times. The chain joins TRBV4-1 to TRBJ1-2; no clear D gene. Trimming took off 0 bases at V and 5 bases at J, with 16 bases between the two ends. CDR1 and CDR2 from the germline V gene are MGHRA and YSYEKL. The CDR3 spans 16 residues. The CDR3 reads CASSQDVDSNRYGYTF. In DNA form, the CDR3 reads TGCGCCAGCAGCCAAGATGTTGACTCCAATAGGTATGGCTACACCTTC.

This clonotype was counted a few times. This chain links TRBV6-2 or TRBV6-3 with TRBJ1-2; weak D call: TRBD1 (5 bases). Trimming removed 5 bases from V and 2 bases from J, with 9 bases in between. The CDR3 has 13 amino acids. CDR1 and CDR2 from the germline V gene are MNHEY and SVGEGT. CDR3 loop: CASSVWGNYGYTF. For the CDR3, the DNA is TGTGCCAGCAGTGTCTGGGGCAACTATGGCTACACCTTC.

This chain uses TRBV27 with TRBJ1-2; D not certain. This CDR3 is built from 13 residues. V lost 2 bases and J 7 bases, leaving 11 bases between the germline ends. Germline CDR1 reads MNHEY; CDR2 reads SMNVEV (reference sequence). The chain's CDR3 is CASSLTPVGGYTF. The CDR3 DNA follows: TGTGCCAGCAGTTTAACCCCAGTCGGTGGCTACACCTTC.

Points on this clonotype: The junction differs from germline at one of its ends, possibly a read error. The rearrangement links TRBV7-9 to TRBJ2-3; possible D gene TRBD2, 5 bases. The CDR3 covers 15 residues. Germline CDR1 is SEHNR and CDR2 is FQNEAQ (reference sequence). For the CDR3, the DNA is TGTGCCAGCAGCCTAGCACGTCCCCACACTGATACGCAGTATTTT. Protein: CASSLARPHTDTQYF. The full variable domain, rest sourced from reference TRBV7-9 and TRBJ2-3, is DTGVSQNPRHKITKRGQNVTFRCDPISEHNRLYWYRQTLGQGPEFLTYFQNEAQLEKSRLLSDRFSAERPKGSFSTLEIQRTEQGDSAMYLCASSLARPHTDTQYFGPGTRLTVL.

The chain links TRBV29-1 to TRBJ2-5; TRBD2 matches 7 bases. Germline V lookup: CDR1 SQVTM, CDR2 ANQGSEA. The CDR3 spans 14 residues. V was pared by 7 bases and J by 4 bases, with 12 bases of the junction left unmatched. CDR3 nucleotide sequence: TGCAGCGCTACCAGCGGGAAAAGCCCAGAGACCCAGTACTTC. This gives the protein CSATSGKSPETQYF.